This T cell receptor beta chain stems from a study of cytomegalovirus exposure and HLA in healthy donors. With 60 Vbeta and 13 Jbeta primers, the PCR was carried out. TCRdb's copy holds only in-frame clones and misses some; the assay was immunoSEQ multiplex PCR. The table shows over 100,000 clones, with about three quarters occurring only once. CDR1 and CDR2 from the germline V gene are SGHNT and YYREEE (reference sequence). The CDR3 sequence is 15 residues long. V shed 3 bases and J shed 3 bases, with 14 bases lying between them. The sequence was obtained from a man between 40 and 49 years old in good health and CMV-seropositive. The sequenced sample was PBMCs. The genes are TRBV5-4 and TRBJ2-3; unclear D gene. This CDR3 is CASSYRAPRTDTQYF. The CDR3, as DNA: TGTGCCAGCAGCTATCGAGCCCCCCGGACAGATACGCAGTATTTT.